These 12 T cell receptor beta chains share one sample of origin, sequenced in a study of response to subunit inactivated influenza vaccine. TCRdb processed the RT-PCR reads anew with MiXCR; each CDR3 protein has one entry. The sample holds 500,000 or so distinct CDR3 sequences, approximately 11% seen once. The sequences come from PBMCs from blood, collected about 40 days after vaccination. These receptors were taken from a man aged 45 to 65 who received an inactivated influenza vaccine.

The V gene is TRBV7-9, the J gene TRBJ1-1; 9 bases agree with TRBD1. This CDR3 has 15 amino acids. V was clipped by 4 bases and J by 3 bases; unmatched bases: 6. Germline values: CDR1 SEHNR, CDR2 FQNEAQ (reference sequence). The CDR3 nucleotides are TGTGCCAGCAGCTCATACAGGGGGCGTGACACTGAAGCTTTCTTT. Its protein product is CASSSYRGRDTEAFF.

A few counts support this clonotype. The V gene is TRBV20-1, the J gene TRBJ1-1, with a tentative D call TRBD1 (6 bases). Germline lookup yields CDR1 DFQATT and CDR2 SNEGSKA (reference sequence). V was shortened by 6 bases and J by 1 base, with 12 bases between the two germline ends. This CDR3 is 13 amino acids long. In DNA, the CDR3 is TGCAGTGCCCCCGGACAGACGAACACTGAAGCTTTCTTT. This translates into CSAPGQTNTEAFF.

The V and J genes are TRBV5-1 and TRBJ2-1; 8 bases are a match to TRBD1. V dropped 4 bases and J dropped 12; count of bases not matched to a gene: 9. The CDR3 contains 13 residues. Germline V gene data show CDR1 as SGHRS and CDR2 as YFSETQ. CDR3 loop: CASSPSGTGRQFF. Written as DNA, the CDR3 is TGCGCCAGCAGCCCCTCCGGGACAGGAAGGCAGTTCTTC.

This clonotype showed up just a few times. This CDR3 reads CASSLRGAGGNTIYF. The CDR3 coding sequence is TGTGCCAGCAGCTTACGGGGGGCAGGAGGAAACACCATATATTTT. This chain links TRBV7-2 with TRBJ1-3, with a tentative D call TRBD1 (6 bases). The germline V gene has CDR1 SGHTA and CDR2 FQGNSA. Trimming took off 2 bases at V and 4 bases at J, with 12 bases between the two ends. CDR3 size: 15 residues.

This clonotype was counted a few times. The chain employs TRBV20-1 and TRBJ2-3; 11 bases map to TRBD2. Germline V CDR1 and CDR2: DFQATT, SNEGSKA (reference sequence). The CDR3 consists of 16 residues. V lost 6 bases to trimming and J lost 2 bases; unmatched junction nucleotides: 10. CDR3 DNA: TGCAGTGCCCTCCTGGGACTAGCGGAGTCCACAGATACGCAGTATTTT. Protein sequence: CSALLGLAESTDTQYF.

This clonotype was seen more than once but under ten times. The V gene is TRBV29-1, the J gene TRBJ2-6; 8 nucleotides match TRBD1. Germline assignment: CDR1 SQVTM and CDR2 ANQGSEA. The CDR3 sequence is 16 residues long. V shed 4 bases and J 1 base; nucleotides not matched to a gene: 6. The CDR3 spells CSVAGQGQSGANVLTF. The CDR3, as DNA: TGCAGCGTTGCAGGACAGGGACAGTCTGGGGCCAACGTCCTGACTTTC.

This clonotype was recorded only once. This chain joins TRBV7-2 and TRBJ2-5; 7 nucleotides line up with TRBD2. The CDR3 has 17 amino acids. Germline V gene lookup returns CDR1 SGHTA and CDR2 FQGNSA. Trimming removed 5 bases from V and 2 bases from J; junction bases left unmatched: 14. For the CDR3, the DNA is TGTGCCAGCAGCCGAAGTCCAGGGAGGGACTGGCAAGAGACCCAGTACTTC. Translation gives CASSRSPGRDWQETQYF. The entire variable domain, with the rest obtained from reference TRBV7-2 and TRBJ2-5, is as follows: GAGVSQSPSNKVTEKGKDVELRCDPISGHTALYWYRQSLGQGLEFLIYFQGNSAPDKSGLPSDRFSAERTGGSVSTLTIQRTQQEDSAVYLCASSRSPGRDWQETQYFGPGTRLLVL.

The sample holds a few counts of this clonotype. V and J are TRBV6-5 and TRBJ1-3; the D is unclear. The V gene lost 0 bases and the J gene lost 1 base, with 13 bases spanning the gap. Per germline, CDR1 MNHEY and CDR2 SVGAGI. This CDR3 spans 17 amino acids. The CDR3 nucleotides are TGTGCCAGCAGTTACTCGAAGCCGGGAAGATCTGGAAACACCATATATTTT. Translation gives CASSYSKPGRSGNTIYF.

This clonotype was found a few times. The V gene is TRBV20-1, the J gene TRBJ2-3; unclear D gene. The CDR3 is made up of 12 amino acids. The germline CDR1 and CDR2 sequences are DFQATT and SNEGSKA (reference sequence). CDR3: CSFVAVTDTQYF. The CDR3 coding sequence is TGCAGCTTCGTGGCCGTCACAGATACGCAGTATTTT.

The chain combines TRBV15 with TRBJ2-7, with 9 bases aligning to TRBD1. Germline values: CDR1 LNHNV, CDR2 YYDKDF (reference sequence). Trimming took 4 bases from V and 2 from J; bases not matched to a gene: 6. The CDR3 is made up of 15 amino acids. CDR3 bases: TGTGCCACCAGCACCCAGGACAGGGGAACCTACGAGCAGTACTTC. Encoded protein: CATSTQDRGTYEQYF.

The rearrangement joins TRBV15 to TRBJ2-7, with TRBD1 identical over 9 bases. The CDR3 spans 15 residues. The junction had 4 bases not matched to a gene; V was cut back by 4 bases and J by 0 bases. Germline lookup yields CDR1 LNHNV and CDR2 YYDKDF (reference sequence). As DNA, the CDR3 is TGTGCCACCAGCATAAGACAGGGGGGCTCCTACGAGCAGTACTTC. The encoded protein is CATSIRQGGSYEQYF.

This clonotype was seen more than once but under ten times. V is TRBV20-1 and J is TRBJ2-7; D call uncertain. Trimming cost V 3 bases and J 3 bases, with 12 bases left between them. The CDR3 extends over 13 amino acids. Germline loops: CDR1 DFQATT, CDR2 SNEGSKA (reference sequence). The CDR3 DNA is TGCAGTGCTAGTTCTCGGGCTCTCTACGAGCAGTACTTC. Protein sequence: CSASSRALYEQYF.